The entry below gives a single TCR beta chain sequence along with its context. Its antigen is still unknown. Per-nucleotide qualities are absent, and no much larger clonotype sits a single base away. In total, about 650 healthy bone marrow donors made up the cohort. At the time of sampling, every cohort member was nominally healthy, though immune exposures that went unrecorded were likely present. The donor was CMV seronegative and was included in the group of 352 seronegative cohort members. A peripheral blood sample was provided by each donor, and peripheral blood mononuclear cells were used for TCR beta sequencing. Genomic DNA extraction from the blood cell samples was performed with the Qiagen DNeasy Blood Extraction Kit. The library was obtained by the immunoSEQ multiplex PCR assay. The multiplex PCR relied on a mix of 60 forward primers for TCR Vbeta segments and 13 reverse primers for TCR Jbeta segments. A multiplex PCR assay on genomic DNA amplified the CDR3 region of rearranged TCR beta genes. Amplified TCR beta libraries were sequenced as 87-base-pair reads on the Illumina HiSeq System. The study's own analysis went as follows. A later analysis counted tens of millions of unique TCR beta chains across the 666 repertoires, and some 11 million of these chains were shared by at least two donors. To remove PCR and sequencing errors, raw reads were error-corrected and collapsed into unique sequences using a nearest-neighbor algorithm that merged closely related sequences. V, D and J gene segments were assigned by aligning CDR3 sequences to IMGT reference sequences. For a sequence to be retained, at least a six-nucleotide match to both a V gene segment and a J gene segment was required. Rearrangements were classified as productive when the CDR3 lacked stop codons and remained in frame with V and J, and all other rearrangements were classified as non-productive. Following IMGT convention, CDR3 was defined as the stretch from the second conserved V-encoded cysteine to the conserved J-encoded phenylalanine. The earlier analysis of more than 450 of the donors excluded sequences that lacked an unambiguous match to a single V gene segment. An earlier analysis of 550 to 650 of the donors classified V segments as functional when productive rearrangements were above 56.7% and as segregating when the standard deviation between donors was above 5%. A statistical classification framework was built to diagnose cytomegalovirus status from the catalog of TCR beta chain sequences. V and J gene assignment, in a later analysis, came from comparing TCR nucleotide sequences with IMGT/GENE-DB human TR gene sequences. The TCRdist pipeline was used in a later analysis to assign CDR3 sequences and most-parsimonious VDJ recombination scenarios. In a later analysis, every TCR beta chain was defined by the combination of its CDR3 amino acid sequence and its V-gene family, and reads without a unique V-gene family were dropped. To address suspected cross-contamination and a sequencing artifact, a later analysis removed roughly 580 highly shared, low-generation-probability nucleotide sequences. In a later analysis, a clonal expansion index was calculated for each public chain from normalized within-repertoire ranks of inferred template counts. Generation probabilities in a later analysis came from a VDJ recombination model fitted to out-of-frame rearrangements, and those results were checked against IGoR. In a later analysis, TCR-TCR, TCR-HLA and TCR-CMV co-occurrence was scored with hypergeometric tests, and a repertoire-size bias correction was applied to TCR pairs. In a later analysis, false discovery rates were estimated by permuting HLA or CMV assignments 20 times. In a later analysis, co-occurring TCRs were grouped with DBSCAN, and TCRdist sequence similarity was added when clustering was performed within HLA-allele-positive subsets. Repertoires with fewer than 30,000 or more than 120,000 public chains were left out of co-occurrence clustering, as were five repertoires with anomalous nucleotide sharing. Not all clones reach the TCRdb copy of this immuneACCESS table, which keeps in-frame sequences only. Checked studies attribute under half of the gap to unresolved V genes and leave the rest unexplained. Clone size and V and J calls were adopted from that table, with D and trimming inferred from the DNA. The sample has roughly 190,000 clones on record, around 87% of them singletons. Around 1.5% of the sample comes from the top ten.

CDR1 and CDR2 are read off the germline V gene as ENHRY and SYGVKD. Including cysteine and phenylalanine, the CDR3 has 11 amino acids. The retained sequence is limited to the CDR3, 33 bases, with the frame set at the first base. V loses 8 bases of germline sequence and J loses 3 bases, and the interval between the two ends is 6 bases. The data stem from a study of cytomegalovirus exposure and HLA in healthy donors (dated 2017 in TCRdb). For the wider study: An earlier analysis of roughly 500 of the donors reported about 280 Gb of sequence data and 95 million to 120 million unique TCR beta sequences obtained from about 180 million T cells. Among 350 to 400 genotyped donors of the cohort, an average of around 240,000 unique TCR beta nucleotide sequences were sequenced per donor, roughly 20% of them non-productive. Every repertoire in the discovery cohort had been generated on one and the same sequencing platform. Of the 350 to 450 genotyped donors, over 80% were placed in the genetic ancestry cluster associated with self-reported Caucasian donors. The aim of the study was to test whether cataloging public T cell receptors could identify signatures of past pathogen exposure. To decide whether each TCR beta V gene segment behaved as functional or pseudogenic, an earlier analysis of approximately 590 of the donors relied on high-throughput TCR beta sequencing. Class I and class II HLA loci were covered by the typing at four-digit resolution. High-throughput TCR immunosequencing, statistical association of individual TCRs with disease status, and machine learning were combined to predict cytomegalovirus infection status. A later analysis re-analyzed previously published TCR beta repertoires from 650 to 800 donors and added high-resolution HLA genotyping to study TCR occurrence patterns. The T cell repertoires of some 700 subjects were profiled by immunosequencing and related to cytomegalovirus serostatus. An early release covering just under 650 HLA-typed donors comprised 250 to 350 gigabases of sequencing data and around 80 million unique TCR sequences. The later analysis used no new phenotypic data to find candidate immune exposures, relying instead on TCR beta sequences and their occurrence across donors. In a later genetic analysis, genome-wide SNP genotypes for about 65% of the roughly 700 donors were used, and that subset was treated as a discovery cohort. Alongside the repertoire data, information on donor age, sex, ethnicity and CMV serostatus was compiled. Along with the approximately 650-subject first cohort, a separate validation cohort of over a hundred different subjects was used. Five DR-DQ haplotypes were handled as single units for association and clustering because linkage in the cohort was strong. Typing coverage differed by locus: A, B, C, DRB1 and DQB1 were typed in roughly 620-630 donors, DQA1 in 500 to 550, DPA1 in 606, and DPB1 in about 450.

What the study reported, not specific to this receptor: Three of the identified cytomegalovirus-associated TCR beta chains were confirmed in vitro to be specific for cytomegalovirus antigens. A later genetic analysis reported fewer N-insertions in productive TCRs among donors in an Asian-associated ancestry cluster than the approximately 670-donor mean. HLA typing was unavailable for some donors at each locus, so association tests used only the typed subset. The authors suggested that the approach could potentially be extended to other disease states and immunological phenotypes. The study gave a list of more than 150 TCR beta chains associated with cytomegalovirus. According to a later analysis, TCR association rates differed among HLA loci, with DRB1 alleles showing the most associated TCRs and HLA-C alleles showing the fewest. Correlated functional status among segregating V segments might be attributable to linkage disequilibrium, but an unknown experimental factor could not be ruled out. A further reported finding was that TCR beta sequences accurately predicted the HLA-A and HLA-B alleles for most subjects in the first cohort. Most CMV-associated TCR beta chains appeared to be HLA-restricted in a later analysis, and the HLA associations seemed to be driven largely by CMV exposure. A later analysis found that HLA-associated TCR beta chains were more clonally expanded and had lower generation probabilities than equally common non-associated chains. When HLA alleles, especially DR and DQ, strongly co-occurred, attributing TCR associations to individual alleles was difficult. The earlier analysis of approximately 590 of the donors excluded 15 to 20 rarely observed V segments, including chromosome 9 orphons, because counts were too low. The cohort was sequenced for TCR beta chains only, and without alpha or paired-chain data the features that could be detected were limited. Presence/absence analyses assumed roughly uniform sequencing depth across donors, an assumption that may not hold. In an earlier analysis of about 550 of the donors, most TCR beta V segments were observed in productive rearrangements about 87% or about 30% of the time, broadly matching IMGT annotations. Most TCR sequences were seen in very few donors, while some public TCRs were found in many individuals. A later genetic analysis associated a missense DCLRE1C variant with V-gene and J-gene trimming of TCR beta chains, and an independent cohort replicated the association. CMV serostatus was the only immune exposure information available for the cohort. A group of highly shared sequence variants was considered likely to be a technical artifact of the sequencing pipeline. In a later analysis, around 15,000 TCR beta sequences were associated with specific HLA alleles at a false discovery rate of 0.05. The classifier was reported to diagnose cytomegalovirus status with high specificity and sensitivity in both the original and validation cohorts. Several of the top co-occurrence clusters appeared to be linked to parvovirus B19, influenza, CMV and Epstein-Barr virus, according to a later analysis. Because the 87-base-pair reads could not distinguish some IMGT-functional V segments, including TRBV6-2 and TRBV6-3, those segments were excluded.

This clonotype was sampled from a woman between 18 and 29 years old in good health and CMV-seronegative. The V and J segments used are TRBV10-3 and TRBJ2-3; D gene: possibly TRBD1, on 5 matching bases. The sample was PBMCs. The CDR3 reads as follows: CAIGATDTQYF. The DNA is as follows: TGTGCCATCGGGGCAACAGATACGCAGTATTTT.